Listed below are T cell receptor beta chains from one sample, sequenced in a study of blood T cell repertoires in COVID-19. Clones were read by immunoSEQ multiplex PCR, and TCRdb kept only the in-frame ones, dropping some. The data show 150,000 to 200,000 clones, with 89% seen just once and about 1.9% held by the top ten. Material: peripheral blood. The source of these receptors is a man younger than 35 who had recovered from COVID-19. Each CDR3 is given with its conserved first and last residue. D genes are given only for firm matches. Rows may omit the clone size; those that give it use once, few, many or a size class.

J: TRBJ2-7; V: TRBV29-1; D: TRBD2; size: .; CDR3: CSVGGGLVGYEQYF; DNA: TGCAGCGTCGGGGGGGGGCTGGTTGGATACGAGCAGTACTTC
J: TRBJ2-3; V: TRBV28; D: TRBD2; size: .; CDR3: CASTQGGPGTQYF; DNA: TGTGCCAGCACCCAGGGAGGGCCAGGTACGCAGTATTTT
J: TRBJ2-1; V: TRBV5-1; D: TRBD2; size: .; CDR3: CASSPGTSGSDEQFF; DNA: TGCGCCAGCAGTCCCGGGACTAGCGGGAGCGATGAGCAGTTCTTC
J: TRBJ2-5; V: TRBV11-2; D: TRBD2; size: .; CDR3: CASSLTGLAVQETQYF; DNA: TGTGCCAGCAGCCTAACCGGACTAGCGGTTCAAGAGACCCAGTACTTC
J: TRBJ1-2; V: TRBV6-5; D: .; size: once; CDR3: CASMAPRGRRSGYTF; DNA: TGTGCCAGCATGGCTCCCAGGGGCCGAAGAAGTGGCTACACCTTC
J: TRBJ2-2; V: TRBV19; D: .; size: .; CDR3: CASTNLQGPTNTGELFF; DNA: TGTGCCAGTACCAACCTACAGGGCCCCACGAACACCGGGGAGCTGTTTTTT
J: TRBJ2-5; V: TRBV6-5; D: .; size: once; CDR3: CASAREAWETQYF; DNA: TGTGCCAGCGCCCGAGAGGCCTGGGAGACCCAGTACTTC
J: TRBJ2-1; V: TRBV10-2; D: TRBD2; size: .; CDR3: CASLAGASYNEQFF; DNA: TGCGCCAGCTTAGCGGGAGCCTCCTACAATGAGCAGTTCTTC
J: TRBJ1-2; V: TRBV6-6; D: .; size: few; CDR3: CASSYDGAYGYTF; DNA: TGTGCCAGCAGTTACGATGGGGCCTATGGCTACACCTTC
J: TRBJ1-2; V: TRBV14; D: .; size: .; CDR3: CASSQDLRYGYTF; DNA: TGTGCCAGCAGCCAAGATTTACGGTATGGCTACACCTTC
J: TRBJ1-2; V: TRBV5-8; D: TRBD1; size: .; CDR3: CASSSAAGTGGNGYTF; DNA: TGTGCCAGCAGCTCAGCCGCCGGGACAGGGGGGAATGGCTACACCTTC
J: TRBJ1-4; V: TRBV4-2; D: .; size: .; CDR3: CASSQAFGQGNEKLFF; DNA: TGTGCCAGCAGCCAAGCCTTCGGGCAGGGCAATGAAAAACTGTTTTTT
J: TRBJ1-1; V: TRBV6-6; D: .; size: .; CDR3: CASSTTGMNTEAFF; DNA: TGTGCCAGCAGTACTACAGGAATGAACACTGAAGCTTTCTTT
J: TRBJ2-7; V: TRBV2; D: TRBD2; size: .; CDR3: CASIRAGTLGEQYF; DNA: TGTGCCAGCATTAGAGCGGGGACCCTCGGAGAGCAGTACTTC
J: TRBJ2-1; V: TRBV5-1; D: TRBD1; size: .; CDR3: CASSLGLDRGYNEQFF; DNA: TGCGCCAGCAGCTTGGGATTGGACAGGGGGTACAATGAGCAGTTCTTC
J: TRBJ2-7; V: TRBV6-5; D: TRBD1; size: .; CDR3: CASSPGTGKDEQYF; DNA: TGTGCCAGCAGCCCAGGGACAGGGAAGGACGAGCAGTACTTC
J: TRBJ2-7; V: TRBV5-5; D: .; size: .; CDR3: CASSLGGLYEQYF; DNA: TGTGCCAGCAGCCTGGGGGGCCTGTACGAGCAGTACTTC
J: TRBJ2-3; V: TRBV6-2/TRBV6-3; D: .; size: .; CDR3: CASSPLSDTQYF; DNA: TGTGCCAGCAGTCCGCTAAGTGATACGCAGTATTTT
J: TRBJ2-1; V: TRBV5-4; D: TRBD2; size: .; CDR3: CASSASGTSLNNEQFF; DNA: TGTGCCAGCAGCGCCTCCGGGACTAGCCTTAACAATGAGCAGTTCTTC
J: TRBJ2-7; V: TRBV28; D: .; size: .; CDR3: CASQGLSYEQYF; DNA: TGTGCCAGTCAGGGGTTATCCTACGAGCAGTACTTC
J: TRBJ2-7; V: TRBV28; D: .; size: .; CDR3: CASSPPGGILYEQYF; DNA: TGTGCCAGCAGCCCCCCAGGGGGGATTCTTTACGAGCAGTACTTC
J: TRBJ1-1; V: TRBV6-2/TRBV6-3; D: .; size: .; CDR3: CASSTHSEGGTEAFF; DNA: TGTGCCAGCAGTACACACAGCGAAGGGGGCACTGAAGCTTTCTTT
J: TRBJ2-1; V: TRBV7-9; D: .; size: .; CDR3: CASGASITAYNEQFF; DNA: TGTGCCAGCGGGGCATCAATAACGGCTTACAATGAGCAGTTCTTC
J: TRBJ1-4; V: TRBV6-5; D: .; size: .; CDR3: CASSYSNRGEKLFF; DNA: TGTGCCAGCAGTTACTCGAATCGAGGGGAAAAACTGTTTTTT
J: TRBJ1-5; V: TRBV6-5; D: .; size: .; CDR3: CASSRGTDNQPQHF; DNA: TGTGCCAGCAGTAGGGGGACGGACAATCAGCCCCAGCATTTT
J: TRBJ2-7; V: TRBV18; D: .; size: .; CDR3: CASSPSGLSSYEQYF; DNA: TGTGCCAGCTCACCCTCCGGACTATCCTCCTACGAGCAGTACTTC
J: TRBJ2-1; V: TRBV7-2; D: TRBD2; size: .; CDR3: CASSPGLAQNEQFF; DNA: TGTGCCAGCAGCCCGGGACTAGCGCAGAATGAGCAGTTCTTC
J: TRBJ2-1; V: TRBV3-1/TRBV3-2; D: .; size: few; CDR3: CASTLANRLQSNEQFF; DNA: TGTGCCAGCACTCTTGCCAATAGGCTACAGTCTAATGAGCAGTTCTTC
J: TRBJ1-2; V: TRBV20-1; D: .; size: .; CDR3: CSASQAIWNYGYTF; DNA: TGCAGTGCTAGTCAGGCAATTTGGAACTATGGCTACACCTTC
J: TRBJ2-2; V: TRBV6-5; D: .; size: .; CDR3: CASRREDSGAGELFF; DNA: TGTGCCAGCAGGCGCGAGGACTCGGGGGCCGGGGAGCTGTTTTTT
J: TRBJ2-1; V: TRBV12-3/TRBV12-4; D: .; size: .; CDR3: CASSLAHEQFF; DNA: TGTGCCAGCAGTTTGGCCCATGAGCAGTTCTTC
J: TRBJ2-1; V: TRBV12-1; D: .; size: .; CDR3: CASSSRTSGRAHNEQFF; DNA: TGTGCCAGCAGCTCCCGGACTAGCGGGAGGGCCCACAATGAGCAGTTCTTC
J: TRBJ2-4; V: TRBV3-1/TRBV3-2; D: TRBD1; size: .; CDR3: CASSHVGQGRAKNIQYF; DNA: TGTGCCAGCAGCCACGTAGGACAGGGACGAGCCAAAAACATTCAGTACTTC
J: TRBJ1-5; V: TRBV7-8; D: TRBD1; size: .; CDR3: CASSPRGPNQPQHF; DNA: TGTGCCAGCAGCCCCAGGGGGCCAAATCAGCCCCAGCATTTT
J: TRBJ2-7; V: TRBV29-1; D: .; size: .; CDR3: CSVLTQGDEQYF; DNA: TGCAGCGTTTTAACTCAGGGTGACGAGCAGTACTTC
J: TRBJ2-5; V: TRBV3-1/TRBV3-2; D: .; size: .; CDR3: CASSQTEETQYF; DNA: TGTGCCAGCAGCCAAACTGAAGAGACCCAGTACTTC
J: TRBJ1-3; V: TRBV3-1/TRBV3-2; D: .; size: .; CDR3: CASSQGLSLSGNTIYF; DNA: TGTGCCAGCAGCCAGGGACTTTCCCTCTCTGGAAACACCATATATTTT
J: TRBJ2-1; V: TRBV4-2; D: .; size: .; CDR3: CASSQANQGSYNEQFF; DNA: TGTGCCAGCAGCCAAGCGAACCAGGGTAGCTACAATGAGCAGTTCTTC
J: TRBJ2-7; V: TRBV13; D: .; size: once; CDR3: CASSLGPLYEQYF; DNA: TGTGCCAGCAGCTTAGGCCCCCTCTACGAGCAGTACTTC
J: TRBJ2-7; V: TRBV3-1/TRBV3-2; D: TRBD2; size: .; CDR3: CASSPRTSGGSYEQYF; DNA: TGTGCCAGCAGCCCCCGGACTAGCGGGGGGTCCTACGAGCAGTACTTC
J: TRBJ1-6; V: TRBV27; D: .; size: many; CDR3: CASSSGFYNSPLHF; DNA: TGTGCCAGCAGTTCCGGGTTTTATAATTCACCCCTCCACTTT
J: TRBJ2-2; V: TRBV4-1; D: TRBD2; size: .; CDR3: CASSQETSGRAYTGELFF; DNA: TGCGCCAGCAGCCAAGAAACCAGCGGGAGGGCCTACACCGGGGAGCTGTTTTTT
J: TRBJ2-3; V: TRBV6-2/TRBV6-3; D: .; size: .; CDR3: CASSSRIRGEADTQYF; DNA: TGTGCCAGCAGTTCCCGGATCAGGGGGGAGGCAGATACGCAGTATTTT
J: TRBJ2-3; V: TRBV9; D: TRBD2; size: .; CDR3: CASSVASGRDTQYF; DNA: TGTGCCAGCAGCGTAGCTAGCGGTAGGGATACGCAGTATTTT
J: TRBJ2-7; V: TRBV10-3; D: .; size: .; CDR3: CAISESGGPEQYF; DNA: TGTGCCATCAGTGAGTCGGGGGGGCCCGAGCAGTACTTC
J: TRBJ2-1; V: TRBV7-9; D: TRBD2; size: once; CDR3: CATGGSGKYNEQFF; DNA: TGTGCCACGGGGGGGAGCGGTAAGTACAATGAGCAGTTCTTC
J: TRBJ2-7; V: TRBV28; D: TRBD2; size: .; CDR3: CASSARETSGSYEQYF; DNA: TGTGCCAGCAGTGCACGGGAGACTAGCGGGAGTTACGAGCAGTACTTC
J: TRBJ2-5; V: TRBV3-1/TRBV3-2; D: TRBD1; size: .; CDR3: CASSQRGQGASGQETQYF; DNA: TGTGCCAGCAGCCAGAGGGGACAGGGGGCTTCTGGGCAAGAGACCCAGTACTTC
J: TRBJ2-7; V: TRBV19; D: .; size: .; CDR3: CASSPTKSYEQYF; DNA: TGTGCCAGTAGCCCTACTAAGTCCTACGAGCAGTACTTC
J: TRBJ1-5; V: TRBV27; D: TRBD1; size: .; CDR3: CASSPGQGSNQPQHF; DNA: TGTGCCAGCAGTCCGGGACAGGGCAGCAATCAGCCCCAGCATTTT
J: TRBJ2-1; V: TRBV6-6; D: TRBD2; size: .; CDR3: CASSLGREGSGEQFF; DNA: TGTGCCAGCAGTTTGGGGCGGGAGGGCTCTGGTGAGCAGTTCTTC
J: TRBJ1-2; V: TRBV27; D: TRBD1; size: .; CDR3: CASSFAGGNYGYTF; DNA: TGTGCCAGCAGTTTTGCAGGGGGCAACTATGGCTACACCTTC
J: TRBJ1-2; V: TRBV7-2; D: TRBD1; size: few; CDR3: CASSLGQGAQSYGYTF; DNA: TGTGCCAGCAGCTTGGGACAGGGGGCGCAGAGCTATGGCTACACCTTC